This TCR beta chain derives from a study of blood T cell repertoires in COVID-19. Study-level information: T cells, B-cell-depleted T cells, or PBMCs provided the cDNA or gDNA that served as material.

The CDR3 runs to 11 residues. CDR1 DFQATT and CDR2 SNEGSKA come from the germline V gene (reference sequence). The ends lost 6 bases at V and 15 bases at J; junction bases unmatched: 10. The data were produced by immunoSEQ multiplex PCR, yet TCRdb's version contains in-frame clones alone and is incomplete. This table holds 250,000 to 300,000 clones, roughly 86% found once. Seattle participants joined during active infection and were tracked over time. The sequence came from a woman in her twenties or thirties with COVID-19, enrolled during active disease. The V and J genes are TRBV20-1 and TRBJ2-1; 8 bases are a match to TRBD2. The sample taken for sequencing was peripheral blood. In DNA, the CDR3 is TGCAGTGCCCGAGCGGGAGTTGAGAGGTTCTTC. This encodes CSARAGVERFF.